One sample yielded the 25 T cell receptor beta chains listed below, sequenced in a study of cytomegalovirus exposure and HLA in healthy donors. With 60 Vbeta and 13 Jbeta primers, the PCR was carried out. Sequencing used immunoSEQ multiplex PCR; TCRdb keeps in-frame clones, though not all of them. Among 250,000 to 350,000 clones listed, approximately 90% were seen once. The sequencing input was PBMCs. The receptors originated from a man aged 35 to 55 in good health and CMV-seropositive.

V and J are TRBV27 and TRBJ2-3; perhaps TRBD1 as D (5 bases). Germline CDR1 MNHEY, CDR2 SMNVEV (reference sequence). The CDR3 sequence is 14 residues long. The V end lost 2 bases, the J end lost 4 bases, and 10 bases lay between the germline ends. The DNA for the CDR3 is TGTGCCAGCAGTTTACTGCAGGGCGCAGATACGCAGTATTTT. This sequence encodes CASSLLQGADTQYF.

The chain employs TRBV29-1 and TRBJ2-1, with 7 bases matching TRBD2. From germline, CDR1 is SQVTM and CDR2 ANQGSEA. J lost 0 bases, V lost 1 base, and 9 bases had no gene match. The CDR3 is 17 residues long. The CDR3 sequence is CSVEGASGGSSYNEQFF. The CDR3 DNA follows: TGCAGCGTTGAAGGGGCTAGCGGAGGGAGCTCCTACAATGAGCAGTTCTTC.

This chain uses TRBV6-1 with TRBJ1-1; D is perhaps TRBD1 (6 bases). The V end was cut by 6 bases, the J end by 0 bases, with 11 bases between. Germline V gives CDR1 MNHNS, CDR2 SASEGT. This CDR3 has 14 residues. CDR3 region: CASRTNRVNTEAFF. CDR3 bases: TGTGCCAGCAGGACAAACAGGGTGAACACTGAAGCTTTCTTT.

The rearrangement joins TRBV4-1 to TRBJ2-1; TRBD1 aligns across 8 bases. The CDR3 contains 15 residues. The V gene's germline CDR1 is MGHRA and CDR2 YSYEKL. The V segment lost 4 bases and the J segment 5 bases; nucleotides outside the gene matches: 7. CDR3 sequence (DNA): TGCGCCAGCAGCCCCGGACAGGGTAGCAACAATGAGCAGTTCTTC. It yields the protein CASSPGQGSNNEQFF.

This chain joins TRBV7-9 and TRBJ1-5; D remains unclear. This CDR3 comprises 13 residues. In germline, CDR1 is SEHNR, CDR2 FQNEAQ (reference sequence). V lost 10 bases and J 5 bases, leaving 15 bases between the germline ends. The DNA for the CDR3 is TGTGCCACTCGGCGGGGAGGTGATCAGCCCCAGCATTTT. Translated: CATRRGGDQPQHF.

The chain has TRBV7-9 and TRBJ2-7; a weak D match, TRBD2 (5 bases). CDR1 SEHNR and CDR2 FQNEAQ come from the germline V gene (reference sequence). The CDR3 covers 13 residues. Trimming shortened V by 3 bases and J by 3 bases, and 9 bases separated the two germline ends. CDR3 in amino acids: CASSFSDFYEQYF. CDR3 DNA sequence: TGTGCCAGCAGCTTTTCGGACTTCTACGAGCAGTACTTC.

The V call is TRBV4-3, the J call TRBJ1-5, with D possibly matching TRBD1 (5 bases). This CDR3 has 16 amino acids. The V gene's germline CDR1 is LGHNA and CDR2 YSLEER. Trimming pared 0 bases from V and 1 base from J, leaving 10 bases between. This chain's CDR3 is CASSQDLDTSNQPQHF. For the CDR3, the DNA is TGCGCCAGCAGCCAAGATCTGGACACGAGCAATCAGCCCCAGCATTTT.

The CDR3 DNA sequence: TGTGCCAGCAGCTTAGCGAGGGAGGGTGGCCTACTGAACACTGAAGCTTTCTTT. Amino acids: CASSLAREGGLLNTEAFF. The rearrangement uses TRBV7-9 and TRBJ1-1; no clear D gene. The germline V gene has CDR1 SEHNR and CDR2 FQNEAQ (reference sequence). Trimming took 0 bases from V and 0 from J, leaving 17 bases between them. This CDR3 is 18 amino acids long.

The rearrangement uses TRBV6-1 and TRBJ2-7; perhaps TRBD2 as D (7 bases). V dropped 4 bases and J dropped 4 bases, with 11 bases sitting between them. The CDR3 totals 13 residues. Per the germline V gene, CDR1 is MNHNS and CDR2 is SASEGT. The CDR3 loop is CASSAGGPYEQYF. The CDR3, as DNA: TGTGCCAGCAGTGCCGGGGGGCCGTACGAGCAGTACTTC.

V is TRBV5-1 and J is TRBJ2-4; TRBD2 aligns across 7 bases. Looked up from germline, CDR1 is SGHRS and CDR2 is YFSETQ. This CDR3 comprises 16 residues. Trimming at V came to 0 bases and at J to 4 bases, leaving 7 bases not matched to a gene. This CDR3 is CASSLVGGRAKNIQYF. CDR3 bases: TGCGCCAGCAGCTTGGTCGGAGGGAGGGCGAAAAACATTCAGTACTTC.

This sequence joins TRBV4-2 and TRBJ1-5; D gene ambiguous. Germline assignment: CDR1 LGHNA and CDR2 YNFKEQ. Trimming shortened V by 0 bases and J by 7 bases, and 13 bases separated the two germline ends. The CDR3 consists of 15 residues. CDR3 loop: CASSQESGLRQPQHF. The CDR3 DNA follows: TGTGCCAGCAGCCAAGAATCCGGGTTAAGGCAGCCCCAGCATTTT.

Details on this clone: The sample contains more than one DNA sequence encoding this CDR3. The J gene is TRBJ2-7, the V gene TRBV5-1; D is perhaps TRBD1 (5 bases). V dropped 0 bases and J dropped 1 base, with 5 bases sitting between them. This CDR3 region has 13 residues. Germline assignment: CDR1 SGHRS and CDR2 YFSETQ. The CDR3 here is CASSLGQSYEQYF. DNA of the CDR3: TGCGCCAGCAGCTTGGGACAGTCCTACGAGCAGTACTTC.

V usage is TRBV7-9 and J usage is TRBJ2-1, with 7 nucleotides matching TRBD2. This CDR3 has 15 amino acids. V lost 0 bases and J lost 2; bases outside the gene matches: 1. The germline V gene has CDR1 SEHNR and CDR2 FQNEAQ (reference sequence). The CDR3 here is CASSLAGGPYNEQFF. The CDR3 coding sequence is TGTGCCAGCAGCTTAGCGGGAGGGCCCTACAATGAGCAGTTCTTC.

The CDR3, as DNA: TGTGCCAGCAGCTTTTTCGCGGGACAGGGATCAGGGGCCAACGTCCTGACTTTC. This translates into CASSFFAGQGSGANVLTF. The genes are TRBV7-6 and TRBJ2-6; 9 bases agree with TRBD1. The V and J ends lost 3 bases and 4 bases, in that order; junction bases with no gene match: 10. The CDR3 totals 18 residues. Germline loops: CDR1 SGHVS, CDR2 FNYEAQ.

This chain joins TRBV4-1 and TRBJ1-5; D is perhaps TRBD1 (6 bases). Germline V gene lookup returns CDR1 MGHRA and CDR2 YSYEKL. With 0 bases removed from V and 5 bases from J, the gap between germline ends came to 11 bases. The CDR3 spans 15 residues. The CDR3 region is CASSQDRDNYQPQHF. In DNA, the CDR3 is TGCGCCAGCAGCCAAGACCGGGACAATTATCAGCCCCAGCATTTT.

This chain joins TRBV2 and TRBJ1-2; 9 bases match TRBD1. This CDR3 comprises 14 residues. V lost 3 bases, J lost 7 bases, and 6 bases stayed unmatched. The germline V gene has CDR1 SNHLY and CDR2 FYNNEI. The CDR3 region has the DNA TGTGCCAGCAGTGAGGGGACAGGGCTGTTTGGCTACACCTTC. Its translation: CASSEGTGLFGYTF.

This clone is a singleton in its sample. V gene TRBV27 combines with J gene TRBJ2-2; 11 bases line up with TRBD2. This CDR3 spans 15 amino acids. Trimming took 3 bases from V and 4 from J; bases not matched to a gene: 1. The germline CDR1 and CDR2 sequences are MNHEY and SMNVEV (reference sequence). This CDR3 is CASSFSGRATGELFF. CDR3 in DNA: TGTGCCAGCAGTTTTAGCGGGAGGGCCACCGGGGAGCTGTTTTTT.

Only a few counts were recorded for this clone. V usage is TRBV5-1 and J usage is TRBJ1-4, with D uncertain. V shed 2 bases and J shed 8 bases, with 13 bases lying between them. There are 14 residues in the CDR3. The germline V gene has CDR1 SGHRS and CDR2 YFSETQ. The CDR3 bases are TGCGCCAGCAGCTTAGGCGGTAGAGAGGAAAAACTGTTTTTT. Its protein is CASSLGGREEKLFF.

A single count supports this clone. The chain couples TRBV27 to TRBJ2-7; 10 bases fit TRBD1. This CDR3 comprises 16 residues. The trim removed 5 bases at V and 3 bases at J, leaving 10 bases unmatched. The V gene's germline CDR1 is MNHEY and CDR2 SMNVEV (reference sequence). CDR3 loop: CASSGTGTGVLYEQYF. The CDR3 DNA reads TGTGCCAGCAGTGGCACCGGGACAGGGGTCCTCTACGAGCAGTACTTC.

With respect to this clone: One end of the junction varies from germline; a read error may be responsible. The rearrangement uses TRBV7-9 and TRBJ2-2; weak D call: TRBD2 (5 bases). Germline V gene sequence: CDR1 SEHNR, CDR2 FQNEAQ (reference sequence). The length of the CDR3 is 14 residues. CDR3 loop: CSSSFSGSTGELFF. DNA of the CDR3: TGTTCCAGCAGCTTTTCGGGGAGCACCGGGGAGCTGTTTTTT.

The gene calls are TRBV9 and TRBJ2-7; 10 nucleotides match TRBD1. The germline gives CDR1 SGDLS, CDR2 YYNGEE. The V segment lost 3 bases and the J segment 2 bases; nucleotides outside the gene matches: 5. This CDR3 is 15 amino acids long. Here the CDR3 reads CASSEGQGRTYEQYF. CDR3 coding DNA: TGTGCCAGCAGCGAGGGACAGGGGAGGACCTACGAGCAGTACTTC.

The chain recombines TRBV7-2 with TRBJ2-7, with TRBD1 matching 7 bases. The germline V gene encodes CDR1 SGHTA and CDR2 FQGNSA. The CDR3 is made up of 13 amino acids. Unmatched junction bases numbered 4, after V lost 5 bases and J lost 3 bases. In nucleotides, the CDR3 is TGTGCCAGCAGCCCAAGGACAGGCTACGAGCAGTACTTC. The encoded protein is CASSPRTGYEQYF.

The chain joins TRBV7-2 to TRBJ1-5; the match to TRBD1 covers 8 bases. The CDR3 totals 14 residues. Germline lookup yields CDR1 SGHTA and CDR2 FQGNSA. The V segment lost 6 bases and the J segment 6 bases; nucleotides outside the gene matches: 7. CDR3 nucleotide sequence: TGTGCCAGCAGTCCCAGGGGGCATGGTCAGCCCCAGCATTTT. Protein: CASSPRGHGQPQHF.

The chain uses TRBV28 and TRBJ2-6; 7 bases are shared with TRBD1. The germline CDR1 and CDR2 sequences are MDHEN and SYDVKM. The CDR3 loop spans 17 amino acids. With 6 bases clipped from V and 1 base from J, the junction kept 9 bases outside the gene matches. In DNA, the CDR3 is TGTGCCAGCAGGACGGGACAGATATTGTCTGGGGCCAACGTCCTGACTTTC. It specifies CASRTGQILSGANVLTF.

V and J are TRBV18 and TRBJ2-7, with D perhaps TRBD2 (6 bases). Per germline, CDR1 KGHSH and CDR2 LQKENI. V gave up 3 bases and J gave up 7 bases, with 13 bases separating them. This CDR3 has 13 amino acids. CDR3 in DNA: TGTGCCAGCTCACCCACGACGGGGAGGGAGCAGTACTTC. Encoded protein: CASSPTTGREQYF.